The clone carrying this T cell receptor beta chain occurred many times. The germline CDR1 and CDR2 sequences are SGHDT and YYEEEE. V lost 5 bases and J lost 1, with 11 bases in between. This CDR3 spans 14 amino acids. The sample is drawn from a study of response to subunit inactivated influenza vaccine. TCRdb used MiXCR to reprocess the RT-PCR reads, holding one entry per CDR3 protein. The sample consists of about 540,000 distinct CDR3 sequences, 20% to 25% of them appearing once. These data are also associated with another study on T cells expressing NK-cell markers. According to that study: TCR beta cDNA was made by 5'RACE template switching with UMIs. Expanded NKG2C+ T cell clones were not confirmed as HCMV-specific.

The receptor's source is a man in his fifties who received an inactivated influenza vaccine. The chain uses TRBV5-6 and TRBJ2-3; D is ambiguous. The sequencing here drew on CD4+ T cells sorted from PBMCs, taken roughly 12 days after vaccination. CDR3 sequence (DNA): TGTGCCAGCAGATCCGTTCGAGGCACAGATACGCAGTATTTT. It codes for CASRSVRGTDTQYF. Using reference TRBV5-6 and TRBJ2-3 for the parts outside the CDR3, the full variable domain is DAGVTQSPTHLIKTRGQQVTLRCSPKSGHDTVSWYQQALGQGPQFIFQYYEEEERQRGNFPDRFSGHQFPNYSSELNVNALLLGDSALYLCASRSVRGTDTQYFGPGTRLTVL.